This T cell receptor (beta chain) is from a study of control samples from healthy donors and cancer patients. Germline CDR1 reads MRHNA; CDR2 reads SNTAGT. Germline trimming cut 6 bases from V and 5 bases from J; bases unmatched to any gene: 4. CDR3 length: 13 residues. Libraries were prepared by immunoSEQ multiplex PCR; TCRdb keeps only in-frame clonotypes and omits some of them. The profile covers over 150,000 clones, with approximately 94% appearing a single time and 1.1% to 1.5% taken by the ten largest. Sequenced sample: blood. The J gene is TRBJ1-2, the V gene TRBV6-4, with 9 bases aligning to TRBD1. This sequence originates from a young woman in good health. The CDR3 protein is CASRQGAEYGYTF. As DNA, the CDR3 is TGTGCCAGCAGACAGGGGGCTGAGTATGGCTACACCTTC.